The present T cell receptor (beta chain) was sequenced within a study of OX40 agonist ivuxolimab in advanced cancers. For the wider study: Ivuxolimab was a fully human IgG2 agonistic monoclonal antibody targeting the costimulatory receptor OX40 (CD134). Partial responses occurred in three dose-escalation patients: two with cutaneous melanoma and one with hepatocellular carcinoma. The paper covers the monotherapy dose-escalation part of the phase I ivuxolimab trial, which included N of about 56 patients. Intravenous ivuxolimab was administered to patients every 2 weeks at six dose levels: 0.01, 0.1, 0.3, 1.5, 3 and 10 mg/kg. In the dose-escalation cohort, around four fifths of patients were male, and the mean age was around 60 years with a range of roughly 23 to 79. Peripheral TCRbeta sequencing was intended to test whether TCR sequence diversity was altered and clonal T-cell expansion was caused by ivuxolimab. Of the roughly 54 patients in dose escalation, some 20 had hepatocellular carcinoma, some 15 had melanoma, 9 had renal cell carcinoma and 9 had head and neck cancer. Patients were allowed to have had prior anti-PD-1, anti-PD-L1 or anti-CTLA-4 therapy, and around 40% of the dose-escalation patients had previously received checkpoint inhibitors.

For this clone: Its antigen target is currently unknown. One base away there is no much larger clone; base qualities are not given.

Genomic DNA was isolated from the sorted cells so that the TCRbeta CDR3 region could be sequenced. TCRbeta CDR3 regions were sequenced using the immunoSEQ Assay. Imported from immuneACCESS, the table was reduced by TCRdb to in-frame sequences with V and J called. These copies leave out some clones; in studies compared against another copy, an unresolved V gene accounts for under half, and the cause of the remainder is not known. The sample table records tens of thousands of clones; approximately 90% of these occur just once. The top ten clonotypes cover 1.5% to 2% of the sample. General findings and caveats noted by the study authors: The antigen specificity of the clonally expanded peripheral T cells was not determined. Low levels of normalized T-cell clonal expansion were also seen in some nonresponding patients. Clonal expansion of both CD4+ and CD8+ blood T cells was observed from baseline to week 6 at doses 0.1 to 3.0 mg/kg. After ivuxolimab, CD8+ T cells had more expanded clones than CD4+ T cells on average. In the 0.1-3.0 mg/kg groups, partial responders were among the patients with the lowest normalized peripheral clonal expansion, particularly in CD8+ T cells.

The trial excluded patients who had a history of autoimmune disease or who were on systemic immunosuppression. Peripheral blood for TCR sequencing was drawn from every dose cohort at baseline, at cycle 4 day 1 and at cycle 7 day 1. Samples came from an open-label, multicenter, first-in-human phase I dose-escalation trial of ivuxolimab. Adults with locally advanced or metastatic head and neck squamous cell, hepatocellular, melanoma or renal cell carcinoma were enrolled in the trial. Before TCR sequencing, CD4+ T cells and CD8+ T cells from peripheral blood were sorted into separate populations. CDR1 and CDR2 are read off the germline V gene (reference sequence) as SGHNT and YYREEE. Trimming costs V 0 bases and J 8 bases, and their ends lie 17 bases apart. The CDR3 spans 16 residues, from the cysteine through the phenylalanine. Kept here is only the CDR3 DNA, which spans 48 bases and is read in frame from base 1.

The sequence was collected from an adult with an advanced solid tumor such as melanoma, head and neck, liver or kidney cancer. The material sequenced was CD4+ or CD8+ T cells sorted from blood, taken in a trial of the OX40 agonist ivuxolimab. Recombination linked TRBV5-4 to TRBJ2-2; the D gene remains uncertain. The DNA reads TGTGCCAGCAGCTTGGGGCGGATGGGGTTTACTGGGGAGCTGTTTTTT. Its protein product is CASSLGRMGFTGELFF.